This T cell receptor (beta chain) emerged from a study of cytomegalovirus exposure and HLA in healthy donors. Whole-study context: Ancestry clustering placed around 81% of several hundred genotyped donors in the Caucasian-associated cluster.

As for this clone: Its antigen is not identified.

Primers included in the PCR were 60 Vbeta and 13 Jbeta primers. The repertoire was sequenced with immunoSEQ multiplex PCR; TCRdb's copy has only in-frame clones and lacks some. The sample yields roughly 200,000 clones, around three quarters seen once. Study-wide points: Later work associated fewer than 20,000 TCR beta sequences with HLA alleles at 0.05 false discovery rate. CMV antigen specificity was confirmed in vitro for a few CMV-associated chains.

V was pared by 5 bases and J by 7 bases, with 24 bases between. The CDR3 covers 17 residues. CDR1 and CDR2 from the germline V gene are SGHVS and FQNEAQ. This sequence joins TRBV7-8 and TRBJ2-1, with a tentative D call TRBD1 (5 bases). This sequence originates from a woman in her 30s in good health and CMV-seropositive. Specimen: PBMCs. The CDR3 loop reads CASSPKLGAVLGNEQFF. CDR3 coding DNA: TGTGCCAGCAGCCCCAAGCTTGGGGCGGTCTTGGGGAATGAGCAGTTCTTC.